The subject of this entry is one T cell receptor beta chain. With 2 bases removed from V and 2 bases from J, the gap between germline ends came to 13 bases. The CDR3 is 14 residues long. CDR1 and CDR2 (germline): SQVTM, ANQGSEA. Alongside a J-beta primer mix, a sample-barcoded 5' primer served in a second PCR lasting roughly 7 to 12 cycles. Each CDR3 protein is one row after TCRdb ran MiXCR on the 5' RACE reads. The table lists some 370,000 distinct CDR3 sequences, approximately 52% of them singletons, with roughly 51% in the top ten. The data derive from a study of blood T cells in healthy people across ages.

Sequences were obtained from blood. The chain employs TRBV29-1 and TRBJ2-7, with a tentative D call TRBD1 (6 bases). The TCR originated in a man aged 60-69 years in good health. The CDR3 DNA sequence: TGCAGCGTTGAACACGGGCAGGGGACCTACGAGCAGTACTTC. Translated: CSVEHGQGTYEQYF.